Described below is a single T cell receptor beta chain sequence and its context. Methods used by the authors: For nucleated cells, counts were estimated from reference gene primer amplification. The repertoire was sequenced with immunoSEQ multiplex PCR; TCRdb's copy has only in-frame clones and lacks some. V, J and clone size are those of that table, while D and trimming were read from the DNA. The sample contains 75,000 to 90,000 clones, around nine tenths of which appear only once. V lost 2 bases and J lost 7; bases outside the gene matches: 5. CDR1 is KGHSH and CDR2 is LQKENI in the germline V gene. This CDR3 comprises 15 residues. This sample is part of a study of blood T cell repertoires in COVID-19. Study in general: Sites across the United States, Italy and Spain contributed samples from acute and convalescent COVID-19. Nucleic acid was either cDNA or gDNA, and it came from T cells, B-cell-depleted T cells, or PBMCs.

The source material was peripheral blood. The receptor comes from a human donor in a cohort sampled during active COVID-19. J is TRBJ2-1 and V is TRBV18; the match to TRBD2 covers 10 bases. CDR3 loop: CASSPTSGGANEQFF. As DNA, the CDR3 is TGTGCCAGCTCACCAACAAGCGGGGGGGCGAATGAGCAGTTCTTC.